The 31 T cell receptor beta chains given below trace back to one sample, sequenced in a study of T cells in Graves' hyperthyroidism and ophthalmopathy. RNA transcripts yielded amplified TCR beta CDR3 regions. First-round RT-PCR targeting the TCR CDR3 was performed with the HTBI primer set. Each CDR3 protein is one row after TCRdb ran MiXCR on the multiplex PCR reads. The sample lists over 700,000 distinct CDR3 sequences, approximately 36% occurring once. Specimen: blood. The receptors come from a woman aged 35 to 49 with Graves' hyperthyroidism.

The rearrangement links TRBV20-1 to TRBJ1-6; unclear D gene. In germline, CDR1 is DFQATT, CDR2 SNEGSKA (reference sequence). The CDR3 covers 17 residues. V was shortened by 6 bases and J by 2 bases, with 20 bases between the two germline ends. This chain's CDR3 is CSAILPGGRPYNSPLHF. CDR3 nucleotides: TGCAGTGCCATCCTCCCGGGTGGGCGCCCCTATAATTCACCCCTCCACTTT.

This clonotype was recorded at least ten times. V usage is TRBV19 and J usage is TRBJ1-1; D is undetermined. V was pared by 3 bases and J by 3 bases, with 8 bases between. The CDR3 spans 13 residues. The germline V gene has CDR1 LNHDA and CDR2 SQIVND (reference sequence). For the CDR3, the DNA is TGTGCCAGTAGTATGATCGAGGACACTGAAGCTTTCTTT. Translated: CASSMIEDTEAFF.

This clonotype was detected once. This chain connects TRBV5-1 to TRBJ1-3; D not resolved. The CDR3 covers 16 residues. Per the germline V gene, CDR1 is SGHRS and CDR2 is YFSETQ. V was cut by 4 bases and J by 0 bases, with 14 bases left in between. The CDR3 loop reads CASSPRETISGNTIYF. DNA for the CDR3: TGCGCCAGCAGCCCCCGAGAGACAATCTCTGGAAACACCATATATTTT. The variable domain in full, with the rest retrieved from reference TRBV5-1 and TRBJ1-3, is KAGVTQTPRYLIKTRGQQVTLSCSPISGHRSVSWYQQTPGQGLQFLFEYFSETQRNKGNFPGRFSGRQFSNSRSEMNVSTLELGDSALYLCASSPRETISGNTIYFGEGSWLTVV.

This clonotype was detected once. V and J are TRBV7-3 and TRBJ2-3, with D possibly being TRBD2 (5 bases). The germline CDR1 and CDR2 sequences are SGHTA and FQGTGA. CDR3 length equals 14 residues. Trimming took off 0 bases at V and 4 bases at J, with 8 bases between the two ends. CDR3 sequence reads: CASSLTGVPDTQYF. The CDR3 DNA reads as TGTGCCAGCAGCTTAACGGGAGTTCCAGATACGCAGTATTTT.

This clonotype occurred a few times. The chain links TRBV19 to TRBJ1-1; D possibly corresponds to TRBD1 (5 bases). CDR3 length: 18 residues. Per germline, CDR1 LNHDA and CDR2 SQIVND (reference sequence). V gave up 10 bases and J gave up 0 bases, with 27 bases separating them. The CDR3 DNA reads as TGTGCCACCAAACAAGATCTACAACGGGGCAGGGTGAACACTGAAGCTTTCTTT. Its translation: CATKQDLQRGRVNTEAFF.

This chain connects TRBV12-3 or TRBV12-4 to TRBJ1-2, with 10 bases identical to TRBD1. The CDR3 loop spans 14 amino acids. V lost 4 bases to trimming and J lost 6 bases; unmatched junction nucleotides: 5. The CDR3 reads CASSSGQGGHGYTF. The CDR3 DNA follows: TGTGCCAGCAGTTCTGGACAGGGGGGGCATGGCTACACCTTC.

This clonotype was counted a few times. This sequence joins TRBV28 and TRBJ1-1; no clear D. Trimming removed 3 bases at V and 5 bases at J, with 4 bases between. The CDR3 contains 11 residues. Germline CDR1 reads MDHEN; CDR2 reads SYDVKM. The CDR3 is CASSLQTEAFF. The CDR3 DNA is TGTGCCAGCAGTTTGCAAACTGAAGCTTTCTTT.

The rearrangement links TRBV7-9 to TRBJ2-5; D not resolved. V lost 3 bases to trimming and J lost 3 bases, with 20 bases between them. Germline V lookup: CDR1 SEHNR, CDR2 FQNEAQ (reference sequence). The CDR3 loop spans 17 amino acids. The CDR3 is CASSFILRKTTEETQYF. As DNA, the CDR3 is TGTGCCAGCAGCTTCATTTTGAGGAAGACAACGGAAGAGACCCAGTACTTC. Filled out from reference TRBV7-9 and TRBJ2-5, the complete variable domain reads DTGVSQNPRHKITKRGQNVTFRCDPISEHNRLYWYRQTLGQGPEFLTYFQNEAQLEKSRLLSDRFSAERPKGSFSTLEIQRTEQGDSAMYLCASSFILRKTTEETQYFGPGTRLLVL.

This clonotype showed up just a few times. This sequence joins TRBV20-1 and TRBJ1-4, with TRBD1 as a possible D gene (5 bases). The germline CDR1 and CDR2 sequences are DFQATT and SNEGSKA (reference sequence). The CDR3 runs 16 residues. Trimming took 1 base from V and 7 from J, leaving 19 bases between them. The CDR3 reads CSARGSHGGGSEKLFF. The CDR3 DNA is TGCAGTGCTAGAGGTTCGCACGGGGGGGGGAGTGAAAAACTGTTTTTT.

The gene calls are TRBV12-3 or TRBV12-4 and TRBJ1-2, with a tentative D call TRBD1 (6 bases). V lost 6 bases, J lost 2 bases, and 13 bases lay in between. The CDR3 extends over 14 amino acids. CDR3 region: CASRNREGNYGYTF. The CDR3 nucleotides read TGTGCCAGCAGAAACAGGGAGGGAAACTATGGCTACACCTTC.

This clonotype was detected many times. V is TRBV11-1 and J is TRBJ1-1, with D possibly being TRBD1 (6 bases). The germline V gene encodes CDR1 SGHAT and CDR2 FQDESV (reference sequence). Trimming took off 4 bases at V and 8 bases at J, with 17 bases between the two ends. The CDR3 loop spans 14 amino acids. Here the CDR3 DNA reads TGTGCCAGCAGCTACAGCGCGGGGGGCGGAGAAGCTTTCTTT. This encodes CASSYSAGGGEAFF.

The V gene is TRBV4-3, the J gene TRBJ2-7; TRBD2 matches at 7 bases. The junction had 4 bases not matched to a gene; V was cut back by 1 base and J by 4 bases. The CDR3 is made up of 14 amino acids. Germline-derived CDR1 and CDR2 are LGHNA and YSLEER. In DNA, the CDR3 is TGCGCCAGCAGCCAAGGGACTAGTCTTTACGAGCAGTACTTC. This encodes CASSQGTSLYEQYF.

This clonotype appeared a few times. This chain joins TRBV6-5 and TRBJ1-1; D gene ambiguous. Trimming removed 4 bases at V and 0 bases at J, with 12 bases between. The germline V gene has CDR1 MNHEY and CDR2 SVGAGI. This CDR3 is 15 amino acids long. CDR3 DNA: TGTGCCAGCAGTTCCCGGGAGAGAATGAACACTGAAGCTTTCTTT. Translating it yields CASSSRERMNTEAFF.

This chain joins TRBV7-2 and TRBJ1-5; maybe TRBD1 (5 bases). This CDR3 is built from 17 residues. The V end was cut by 5 bases, the J end by 4 bases, with 21 bases between. Germline V CDR1 and CDR2: SGHTA, FQGNSA. CDR3 residues: CASSEAPGVLGNQPQHF. The CDR3, as DNA: TGTGCCAGCAGCGAAGCCCCGGGGGTGCTGGGTAATCAGCCCCAGCATTTT.

Turning to this clonotype: An end of the junction does not agree with germline; a read error may underlie this. The chain uses TRBV5-5 and TRBJ1-3, with TRBD1 matching over 8 bases. CDR1 and CDR2 (germline): SGHKS, YYEKEE (reference sequence). CDR3 length: 17 residues. This CDR3 reads CASSQDSHRGVGNTIYF. The CDR3 coding sequence is TGCGCCAGCAGCCAAGATTCGCACAGGGGGGTTGGAAACACCATATATTTT.

In this sample, this clonotype turned up many times. The rearrangement joins TRBV2 to TRBJ1-5; D remains unclear. The CDR3 covers 13 residues. V shed 6 bases and J shed 1 base, with 7 bases lying between them. The V gene's germline CDR1 is SNHLY and CDR2 FYNNEI. CDR3 sequence: CASRRLSNQPQHF. DNA for the CDR3: TGTGCCAGCAGGAGATTAAGCAATCAGCCCCAGCATTTT.

This clonotype was seen many times. An end of the junction differs from the germline gene, which may be a read error. The gene calls are TRBV7-8 and TRBJ1-2; TRBD1 matches 7 bases. Germline V gene data show CDR1 as SGHVS and CDR2 as FQNEAQ. CDR3 length: 12 amino acids. CDR3 amino acids: CAGSATGTGYTF. Written as DNA, the CDR3 is TGTGCCGGCAGCGCGACAGGGACTGGCTACACCTTC. Combining the CDR3 with reference TRBV7-8 and TRBJ1-2 gives the whole variable domain GAGVSQSPRYKVAKRGQDVALRCDPISGHVSLFWYQQALGQGPEFLTYFQNEAQLDKSGLPSDRFFAERPEGSVSTLKIQRTQQEDSAVYLCAGSATGTGYTFGSGTRLTVV.

As concerns this clonotype: At one end the junction does not follow the germline gene, possibly because of a read error. CDR3 amino acids: CASGLKGNTIYF. The DNA of the CDR3 is TGTGCCAGCGGTTTGAAGGGAAACACCATATATTTT. The chain carries TRBV28 and TRBJ1-3; D uncertain. Germline loops: CDR1 MDHEN, CDR2 SYDVKM. The CDR3 consists of 12 residues.

This clonotype was detected many times. J is TRBJ1-1 and V is TRBV20-1, with D maybe TRBD1 (5 bases). Germline V gene sequence: CDR1 DFQATT, CDR2 SNEGSKA (reference sequence). The CDR3 loop spans 13 amino acids. V lost 3 bases, J lost 4 bases, and 12 bases lay in between. The CDR3 coding sequence is TGCAGTGCTAGGGCAGGGACGACCACTGAAGCTTTCTTT. Protein sequence: CSARAGTTTEAFF.

J is TRBJ1-2 and V is TRBV11-2; the match to TRBD1 covers 7 bases. The CDR3 sequence is 14 residues long. Germline V gene sequence: CDR1 SGHAT, CDR2 FQNNGV. V shed 6 bases, J shed 7 bases, and the junction held 11 bases outside the gene matches. CDR3 DNA sequence: TGTGCCAGCAGTTCGGTATCGGGACAGCCTGGCTACACCTTC. Translating gives CASSSVSGQPGYTF.

This clonotype turned up a few times. V and J are TRBV18 and TRBJ1-1; 7 bases match TRBD1. Germline lookup yields CDR1 KGHSH and CDR2 LQKENI. The CDR3 sequence is 13 residues long. V shed 5 bases, J shed 6 bases, and the junction held 6 bases outside the gene matches. The CDR3 reads CASSTTGLPEAFF. CDR3 bases: TGTGCCAGCTCAACGACAGGGTTACCTGAAGCTTTCTTT.

The chain is built from TRBV9 and TRBJ2-2; possible D gene TRBD1, 6 bases. Germline-derived CDR1 and CDR2 are SGDLS and YYNGEE. This CDR3 is 16 amino acids long. V was pared by 3 bases and J by 8 bases, with 20 bases between. CDR3 nucleotides: TGTGCCAGCAGCGCCCGGGCGACAGGCGACGCGGGGGAGCTGTTTTTT. Translating gives CASSARATGDAGELFF.

This clonotype was counted ten times or more. The rearrangement links TRBV10-3 to TRBJ1-1; D gene uncertain. V was clipped by 4 bases and J by 13 bases, with 16 bases between them. This CDR3 has 12 residues. Germline values: CDR1 ENHRY, CDR2 SYGVKD. This CDR3 reads CAISAGEEGGFF. CDR3 nucleotide sequence: TGTGCCATCAGTGCCGGTGAAGAGGGAGGTTTCTTT.

This clonotype showed up many times. The CDR3 is CASSEGLKNTEAFF. In DNA, the CDR3 is TGTGCCAGCAGTGAGGGCCTTAAGAACACTGAAGCTTTCTTT. The chain joins TRBV6-6 to TRBJ1-1; D remains ambiguous. Trimming stripped 5 bases from V and 1 base from J, with 11 bases between. The CDR3 covers 14 residues. Looked up from germline, CDR1 is MNHNY and CDR2 is SVGAGI (reference sequence).

This clonotype was counted ten times or more. The chain combines TRBV15 with TRBJ1-1; possible D gene TRBD1, 6 bases. Deletions cut 6 bases from V and 0 bases from J, with 17 bases between. CDR3 size: 16 residues. The V gene's germline CDR1 is LNHNV and CDR2 YYDKDF (reference sequence). The CDR3 region has the DNA TGTGCCACCAGTTCGAGTACGGGACACTTGAACACTGAAGCTTTCTTT. It translates to CATSSSTGHLNTEAFF.

The V call is TRBV6-5, the J call TRBJ2-7; weak D call: TRBD1 (5 bases). V lost 2 bases, J lost 0 bases, and 11 bases lay in between. Per the germline V gene, CDR1 is MNHEY and CDR2 is SVGAGI. The CDR3 extends over 15 amino acids. This CDR3 reads CASSYGQGASYEQYF. In DNA, the CDR3 is TGTGCCAGCAGTTACGGGCAAGGGGCCTCCTACGAGCAGTACTTC.

In its sample, this clonotype was seen many times. The CDR3 here is CASSSVRTVLETEAFF. As DNA, the CDR3 is TGTGCCAGCAGTTCCGTACGGACGGTGTTGGAGACTGAAGCTTTCTTT. The rearrangement uses TRBV7-9 and TRBJ1-1; D gene ambiguous. The V end was cut by 6 bases, the J end by 5 bases, with 22 bases between. CDR3 length: 16 amino acids. Germline-derived CDR1 and CDR2 are SEHNR and FQNEAQ (reference sequence). The full variable domain, completed using reference TRBV7-9 and TRBJ1-1, is DTGVSQNPRHKITKRGQNVTFRCDPISEHNRLYWYRQTLGQGPEFLTYFQNEAQLEKSRLLSDRFSAERPKGSFSTLEIQRTEQGDSAMYLCASSSVRTVLETEAFFGQGTRLTVV.

This clonotype was counted many times. The chain recombines TRBV10-3 with TRBJ2-7; no clear D gene. This CDR3 has 15 residues. The germline CDR1 and CDR2 sequences are ENHRY and SYGVKD. Trimming removed 0 bases at V and 2 bases at J, with 11 bases between. The CDR3: CAISESQDAAYEQYF. CDR3 coding DNA: TGTGCCATCAGTGAGTCGCAGGACGCTGCCTACGAGCAGTACTTC.

This clonotype was observed a single time. The genes are TRBV19 and TRBJ1-5; D is uncertain. This CDR3 has 9 residues. V shed 4 bases and J shed 9 bases, with 1 base lying between them. CDR1 is LNHDA, CDR2 SQIVND, per germline (reference sequence). The CDR3 DNA is TGTGCCAGTAGTACGCCCCAGCATTTT. This sequence encodes CASSTPQHF.

This clonotype was seen at least ten times. This sequence joins TRBV6-4 and TRBJ1-2; D uncertain. Trimming removed 8 bases at V and 3 bases at J, with 13 bases between. CDR1 and CDR2 (germline): MRHNA, SNTAGT. The CDR3 covers 13 residues. CDR3 loop: CASSVSGYYGYTF. As DNA, the CDR3 is TGTGCCAGCTCAGTGTCGGGGTACTATGGCTACACCTTC.

The chain uses TRBV12-3 or TRBV12-4 and TRBJ1-3, with TRBD1 matching 7 bases. This CDR3 is 16 amino acids long. Trimming removed 5 bases from V and 4 bases from J; junction bases left unmatched: 11. The CDR3 region is CASSPGTEGIGNTIYF. CDR3 in DNA: TGTGCCAGCAGTCCCGGGACAGAGGGTATCGGAAACACCATATATTTT.